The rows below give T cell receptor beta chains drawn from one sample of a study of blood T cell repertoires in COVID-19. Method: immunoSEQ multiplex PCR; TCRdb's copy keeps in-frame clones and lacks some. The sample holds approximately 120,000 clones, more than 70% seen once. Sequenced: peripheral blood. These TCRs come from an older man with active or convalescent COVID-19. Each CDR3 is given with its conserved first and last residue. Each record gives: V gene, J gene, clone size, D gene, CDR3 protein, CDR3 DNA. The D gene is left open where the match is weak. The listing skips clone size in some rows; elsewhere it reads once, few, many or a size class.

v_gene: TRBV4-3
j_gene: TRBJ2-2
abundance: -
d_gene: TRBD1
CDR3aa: CASSPEDRGTGELFF
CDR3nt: TGCGCCAGCAGCCCAGAGGACAGGGGCACCGGGGAGCTGTTTTTT

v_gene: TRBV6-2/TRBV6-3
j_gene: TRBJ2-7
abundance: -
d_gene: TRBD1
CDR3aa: CASSWHRGEQYF
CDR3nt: TGTGCCAGCAGTTGGCACAGGGGCGAGCAGTACTTC

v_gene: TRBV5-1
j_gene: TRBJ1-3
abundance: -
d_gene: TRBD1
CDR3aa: CASSLKPISGQSSGNTIYF
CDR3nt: TGCGCCAGCAGCTTGAAGCCAATATCGGGACAGAGCTCTGGAAACACCATATATTTT

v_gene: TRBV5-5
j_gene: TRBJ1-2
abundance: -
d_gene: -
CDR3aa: CASSSLVSGGLGGYTF
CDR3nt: TGTGCCAGCAGCTCGCTTGTATCAGGTGGGCTCGGTGGCTACACCTTC

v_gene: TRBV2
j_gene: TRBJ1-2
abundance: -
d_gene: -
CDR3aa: CASSLGQGLGYTF
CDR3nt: TGTGCCAGCAGCCTGGGACAAGGGCTCGGCTACACCTTC

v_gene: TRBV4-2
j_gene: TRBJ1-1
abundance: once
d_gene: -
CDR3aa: CASSQDWSGQPNTEAFF
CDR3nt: TGTGCCAGCAGCCAAGATTGGTCAGGACAACCGAACACTGAAGCTTTCTTT

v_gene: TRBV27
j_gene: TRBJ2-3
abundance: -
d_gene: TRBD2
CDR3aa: CASSLAGLATDTQYF
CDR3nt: TGTGCCAGCAGTTTGGCGGGACTAGCCACAGATACGCAGTATTTT

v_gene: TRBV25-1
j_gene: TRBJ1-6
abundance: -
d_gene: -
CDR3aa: CASSESGNSPLHF
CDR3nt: TGTGCCAGCAGTGAATCGGGGAACTCACCCCTCCACTTT

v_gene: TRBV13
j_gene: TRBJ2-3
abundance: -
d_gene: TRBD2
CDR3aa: CASSPRGGTDTQYF
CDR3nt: TGTGCCAGCAGCCCCCGGGGGGGGACGGATACGCAGTATTTT

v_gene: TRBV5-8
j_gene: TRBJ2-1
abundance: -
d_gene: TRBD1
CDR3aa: CASSLSGQGFF
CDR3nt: TGTGCCAGCAGCTTGTCGGGACAGGGGTTCTTC

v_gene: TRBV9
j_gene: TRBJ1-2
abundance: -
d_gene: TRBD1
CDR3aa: CASSGDRGRAGYTF
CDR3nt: TGTGCCAGCAGCGGGGACAGGGGAAGGGCCGGCTACACCTTC

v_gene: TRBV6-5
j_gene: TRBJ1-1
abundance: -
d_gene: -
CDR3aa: CASNGQMNTEAFF
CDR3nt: TGTGCCAGCAATGGACAGATGAACACTGAAGCTTTCTTT

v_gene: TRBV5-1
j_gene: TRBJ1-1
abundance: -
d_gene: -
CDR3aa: CASSLDSNTEAFF
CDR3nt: TGCGCCAGCAGCTTGGACTCGAACACTGAAGCTTTCTTT

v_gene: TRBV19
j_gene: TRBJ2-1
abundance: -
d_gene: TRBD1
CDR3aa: CASSGRDRVNEQFF
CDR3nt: TGTGCCAGTAGTGGCCGGGACAGGGTCAATGAGCAGTTCTTC

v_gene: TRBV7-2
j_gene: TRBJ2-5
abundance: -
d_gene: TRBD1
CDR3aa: CASSGRGTGVETQYF
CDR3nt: TGTGCCAGCAGTGGTCGTGGGACAGGGGTGGAGACCCAGTACTTC

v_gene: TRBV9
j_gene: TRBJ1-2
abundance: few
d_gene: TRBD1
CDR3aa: CASSVWDRGNYGYTF
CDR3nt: TGTGCCAGCAGCGTATGGGACAGGGGAAACTATGGCTACACCTTC

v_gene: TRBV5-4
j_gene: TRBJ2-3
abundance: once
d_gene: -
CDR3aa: CASSLLATDTQYF
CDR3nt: TGTGCCAGCAGCTTGTTGGCCACAGATACGCAGTATTTT

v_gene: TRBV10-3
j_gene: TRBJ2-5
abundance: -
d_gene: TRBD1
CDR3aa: CAIRAQGAQETQYF
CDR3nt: TGTGCCATCAGGGCACAGGGGGCCCAAGAGACCCAGTACTTC

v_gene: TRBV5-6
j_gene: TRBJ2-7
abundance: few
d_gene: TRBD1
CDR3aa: CASRPGGAAFEQYF
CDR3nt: TGTGCCAGCAGACCAGGGGGAGCGGCCTTCGAGCAGTACTTC

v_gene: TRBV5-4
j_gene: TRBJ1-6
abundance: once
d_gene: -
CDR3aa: CASSLGGQVDSPLHF
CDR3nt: TGTGCCAGCAGCTTGGGAGGGCAGGTCGATTCACCCCTCCACTTT

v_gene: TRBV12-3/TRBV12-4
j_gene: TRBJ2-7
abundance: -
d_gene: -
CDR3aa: CASSSRDKYEQYF
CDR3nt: TGTGCCAGCAGTTCCCGGGACAAATACGAGCAGTACTTC

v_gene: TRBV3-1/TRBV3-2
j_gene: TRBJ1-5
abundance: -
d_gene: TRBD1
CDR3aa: CASSQVNRGLYQPQHF
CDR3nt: TGTGCCAGCAGCCAAGTTAACAGGGGGCTGTATCAGCCCCAGCATTTT

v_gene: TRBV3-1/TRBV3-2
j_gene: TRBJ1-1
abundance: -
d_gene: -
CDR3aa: CASSQDLYTEAFF
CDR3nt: TGTGCCAGCAGCCAAGACCTTTACACTGAAGCTTTCTTT

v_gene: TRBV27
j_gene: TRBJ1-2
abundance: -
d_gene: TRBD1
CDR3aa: CASSFRQGVNYGYTF
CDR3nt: TGTGCCAGCAGCTTTAGACAGGGGGTGAACTATGGCTACACCTTC

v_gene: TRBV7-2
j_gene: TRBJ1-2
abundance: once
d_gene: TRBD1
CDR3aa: CASSPPDRAYGYTF
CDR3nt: TGTGCCAGCAGCCCCCCGGACAGGGCCTATGGCTACACCTTC